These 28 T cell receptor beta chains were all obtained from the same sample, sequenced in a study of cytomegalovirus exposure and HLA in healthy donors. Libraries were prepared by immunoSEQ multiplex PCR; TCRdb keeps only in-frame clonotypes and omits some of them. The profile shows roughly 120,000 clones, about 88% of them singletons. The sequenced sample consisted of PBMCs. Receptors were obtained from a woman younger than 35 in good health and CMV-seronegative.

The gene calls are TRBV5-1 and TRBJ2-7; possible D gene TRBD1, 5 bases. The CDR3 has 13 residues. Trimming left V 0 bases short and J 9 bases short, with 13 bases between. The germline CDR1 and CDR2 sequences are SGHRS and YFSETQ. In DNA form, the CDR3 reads TGCGCCAGCAGCTTGGCCGCATCCCAGGGGCAGTACTTC. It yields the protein CASSLAASQGQYF. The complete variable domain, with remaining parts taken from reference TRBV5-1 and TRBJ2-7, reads KAGVTQTPRYLIKTRGQQVTLSCSPISGHRSVSWYQQTPGQGLQFLFEYFSETQRNKGNFPGRFSGRQFSNSRSEMNVSTLELGDSALYLCASSLAASQGQYFGPGTRLTVT.

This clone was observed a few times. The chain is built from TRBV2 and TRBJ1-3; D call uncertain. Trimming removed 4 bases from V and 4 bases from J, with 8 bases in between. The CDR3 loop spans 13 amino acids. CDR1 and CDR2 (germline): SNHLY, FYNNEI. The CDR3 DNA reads TGTGCCAGCAGTGGGAGTTACGGAAACACCATATATTTT. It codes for CASSGSYGNTIYF.

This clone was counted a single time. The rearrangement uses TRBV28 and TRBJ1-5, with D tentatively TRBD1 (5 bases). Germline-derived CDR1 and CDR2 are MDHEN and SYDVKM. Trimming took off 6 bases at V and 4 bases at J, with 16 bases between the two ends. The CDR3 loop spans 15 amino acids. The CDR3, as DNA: TGTGCCAGCAGCCTCGCGGGGGATGGAAATCAGCCCCAGCATTTT. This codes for CASSLAGDGNQPQHF.

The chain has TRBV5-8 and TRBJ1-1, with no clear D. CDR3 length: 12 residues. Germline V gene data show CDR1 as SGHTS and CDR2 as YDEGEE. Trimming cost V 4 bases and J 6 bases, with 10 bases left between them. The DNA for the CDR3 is TGTGCCAGCAGCGTCTGGACTGCTGAAGCTTTCTTT. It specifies CASSVWTAEAFF.

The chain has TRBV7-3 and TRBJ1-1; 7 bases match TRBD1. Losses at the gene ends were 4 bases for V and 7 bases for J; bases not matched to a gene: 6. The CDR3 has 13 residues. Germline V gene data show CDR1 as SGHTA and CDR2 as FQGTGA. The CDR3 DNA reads TGTGCCAGCAGCTCCACAGGGGTTGGTGAAGCTTTCTTT. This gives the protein CASSSTGVGEAFF.

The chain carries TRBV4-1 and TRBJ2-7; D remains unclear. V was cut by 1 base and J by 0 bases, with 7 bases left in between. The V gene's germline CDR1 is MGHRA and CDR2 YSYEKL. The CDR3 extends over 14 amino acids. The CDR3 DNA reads TGCGCCAGCAGCCAAGTAGAAAGCTCCTACGAGCAGTACTTC. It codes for CASSQVESSYEQYF.

CDR3 DNA sequence: TGTGCCAGCAGCCGACAGGGGGCTTCTGGAAACACCATATATTTT. This codes for CASSRQGASGNTIYF. The gene calls are TRBV28 and TRBJ1-3, with 10 positions matching TRBD1. V shed 6 bases, J shed 1 base, and the junction held 3 bases outside the gene matches. This CDR3 contains 15 residues. Germline CDR1 reads MDHEN; CDR2 reads SYDVKM. The full variable domain, in which reference TRBV28 and TRBJ1-3 provide the parts outside the CDR3, is DVKVTQSSRYLVKRTGEKVFLECVQDMDHENMFWYRQDPGLGLRLIYFSYDVKMKEKGDIPEGYSVSREKKERFSLILESASTNQTSMYLCASSRQGASGNTIYFGEGSWLTVV.

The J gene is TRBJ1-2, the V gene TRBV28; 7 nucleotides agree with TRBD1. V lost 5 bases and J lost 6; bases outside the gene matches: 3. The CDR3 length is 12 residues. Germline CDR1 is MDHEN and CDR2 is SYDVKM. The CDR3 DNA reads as TGTGCCAGCAGTGGACAGGAGGATGGCTACACCTTC. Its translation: CASSGQEDGYTF.

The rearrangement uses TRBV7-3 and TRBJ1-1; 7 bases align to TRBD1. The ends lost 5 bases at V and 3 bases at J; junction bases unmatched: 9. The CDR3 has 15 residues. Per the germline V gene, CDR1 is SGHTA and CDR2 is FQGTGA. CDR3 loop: CASSPSGTEHTEAFF. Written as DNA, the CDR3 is TGTGCCAGCAGCCCCAGTGGGACAGAGCACACTGAAGCTTTCTTT.

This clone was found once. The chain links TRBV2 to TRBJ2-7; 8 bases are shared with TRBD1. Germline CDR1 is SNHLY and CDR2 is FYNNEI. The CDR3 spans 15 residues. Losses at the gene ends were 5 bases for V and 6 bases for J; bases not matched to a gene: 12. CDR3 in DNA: TGTGCCAGCAGTTTCAGGGGGCTCACAACGTCCGAGCAGTACTTC. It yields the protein CASSFRGLTTSEQYF.

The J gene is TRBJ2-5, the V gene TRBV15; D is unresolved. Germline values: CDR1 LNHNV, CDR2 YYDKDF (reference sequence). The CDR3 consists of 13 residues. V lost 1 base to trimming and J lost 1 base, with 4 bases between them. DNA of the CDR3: TGTGCCACCAGCAGAGTGGCCCAAGAGACCCAGTACTTC. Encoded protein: CATSRVAQETQYF.

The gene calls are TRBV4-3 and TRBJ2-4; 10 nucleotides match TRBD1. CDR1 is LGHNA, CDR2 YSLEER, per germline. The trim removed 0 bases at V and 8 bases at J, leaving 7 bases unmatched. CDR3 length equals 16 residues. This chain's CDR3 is CASSQEQWGTGDIQYF. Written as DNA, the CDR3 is TGCGCCAGCAGCCAAGAACAATGGGGGACAGGGGACATTCAGTACTTC.

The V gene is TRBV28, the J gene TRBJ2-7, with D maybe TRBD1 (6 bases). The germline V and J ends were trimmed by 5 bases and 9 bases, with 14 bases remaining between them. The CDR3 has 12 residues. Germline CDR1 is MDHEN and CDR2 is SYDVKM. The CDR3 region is CASSANRARQYF. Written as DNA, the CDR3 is TGTGCCAGCAGTGCGAACAGGGCTCGGCAGTACTTC.

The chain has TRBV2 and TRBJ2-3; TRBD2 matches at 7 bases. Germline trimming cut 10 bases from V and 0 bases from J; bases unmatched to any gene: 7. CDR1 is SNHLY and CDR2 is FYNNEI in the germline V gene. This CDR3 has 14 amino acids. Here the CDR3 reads CAIRGRGSTDTQYF. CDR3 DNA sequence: TGTGCCATTAGAGGGCGGGGGAGCACAGATACGCAGTATTTT.

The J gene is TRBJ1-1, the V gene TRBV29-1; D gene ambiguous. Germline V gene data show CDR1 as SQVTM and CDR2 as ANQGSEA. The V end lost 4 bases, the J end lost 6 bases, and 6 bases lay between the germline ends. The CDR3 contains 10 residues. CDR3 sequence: CSVVASEAFF. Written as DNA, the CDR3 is TGCAGCGTTGTAGCGTCTGAAGCTTTCTTT.

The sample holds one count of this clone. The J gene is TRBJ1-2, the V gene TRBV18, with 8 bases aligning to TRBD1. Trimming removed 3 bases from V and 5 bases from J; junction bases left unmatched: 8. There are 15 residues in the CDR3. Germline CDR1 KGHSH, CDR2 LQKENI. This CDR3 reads CASSPGQGLAYGYTF. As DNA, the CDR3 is TGTGCCAGCTCACCCGGACAGGGCCTAGCGTATGGCTACACCTTC.

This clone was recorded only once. This chain's CDR3 is CASSARQRLGEKLFF. The CDR3 DNA reads as TGTGCCAGCAGTGCCCGACAGAGGCTTGGGGAAAAACTGTTTTTT. The chain combines TRBV6-1 with TRBJ1-4; TRBD1 is a possible D gene (5 bases). V lost 4 bases and J lost 8, with 17 bases in between. Germline V lookup: CDR1 MNHNS, CDR2 SASEGT. The length of the CDR3 is 15 residues.

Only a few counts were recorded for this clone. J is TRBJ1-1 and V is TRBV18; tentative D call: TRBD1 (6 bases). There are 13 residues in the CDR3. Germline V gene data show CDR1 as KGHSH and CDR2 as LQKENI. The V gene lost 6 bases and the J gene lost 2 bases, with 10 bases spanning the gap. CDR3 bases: TGTGCCAGCTCCCAGGACAGTAACACTGAAGCTTTCTTT. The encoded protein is CASSQDSNTEAFF.

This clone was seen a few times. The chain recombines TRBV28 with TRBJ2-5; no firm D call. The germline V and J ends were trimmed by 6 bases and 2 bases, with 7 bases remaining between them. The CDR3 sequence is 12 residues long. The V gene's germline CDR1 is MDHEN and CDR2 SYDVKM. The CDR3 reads CASSPRQETQYF. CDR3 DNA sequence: TGTGCCAGCAGCCCGCGACAAGAGACCCAGTACTTC.

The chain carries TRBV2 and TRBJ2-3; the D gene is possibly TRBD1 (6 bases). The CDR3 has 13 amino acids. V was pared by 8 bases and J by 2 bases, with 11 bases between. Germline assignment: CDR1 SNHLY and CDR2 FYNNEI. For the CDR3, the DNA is TGTGCCAGCTCGAGACAGGCCACAGATACGCAGTATTTT. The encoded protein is CASSRQATDTQYF.

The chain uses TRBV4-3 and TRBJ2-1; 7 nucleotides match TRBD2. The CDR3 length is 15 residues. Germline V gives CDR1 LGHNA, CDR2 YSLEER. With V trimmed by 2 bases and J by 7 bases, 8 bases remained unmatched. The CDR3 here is CASSQFRLAVNEQFF. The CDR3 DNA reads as TGCGCCAGCAGCCAATTCCGACTAGCCGTAAATGAGCAGTTCTTC.

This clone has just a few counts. The CDR3 nucleotides read TGTGCCAGCAGTTTGGGCTACAGCTCCTACGAGCAGTACTTC. Encoded protein: CASSLGYSSYEQYF. The chain joins TRBV27 to TRBJ2-7, with no clear D. With 3 bases removed from V and 0 bases from J, the gap between germline ends came to 9 bases. This CDR3 comprises 14 residues. Looked up from germline, CDR1 is MNHEY and CDR2 is SMNVEV (reference sequence).

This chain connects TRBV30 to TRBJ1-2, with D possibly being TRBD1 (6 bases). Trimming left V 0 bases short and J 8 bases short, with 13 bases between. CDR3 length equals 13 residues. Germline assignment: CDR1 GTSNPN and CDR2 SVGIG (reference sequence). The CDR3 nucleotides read TGTGCCTGGAGTGTTTGGGGGGGCGAGGGCTACACCTTC. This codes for CAWSVWGGEGYTF. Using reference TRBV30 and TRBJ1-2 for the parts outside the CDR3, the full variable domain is SQTIHQWPATLVQPVGSPLSLECTVEGTSNPNLYWYRQAAGRGLQLLFYSVGIGQISSEVPQNLSASRPQDRQFILSSKKLLLSDSGFYLCAWSVWGGEGYTFGSGTRLTVV.

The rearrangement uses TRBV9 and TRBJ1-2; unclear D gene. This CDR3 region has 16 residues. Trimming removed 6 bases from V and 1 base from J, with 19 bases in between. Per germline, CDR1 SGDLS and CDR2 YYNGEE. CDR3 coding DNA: TGTGCCAGCAACGGGCGTAAAGCGGGTTTTAACTATGGCTACACCTTC. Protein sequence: CASNGRKAGFNYGYTF.

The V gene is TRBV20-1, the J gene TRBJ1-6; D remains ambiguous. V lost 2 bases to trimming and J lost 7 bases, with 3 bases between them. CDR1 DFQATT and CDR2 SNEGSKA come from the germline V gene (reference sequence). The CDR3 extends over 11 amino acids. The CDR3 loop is CSARPNSPLHF. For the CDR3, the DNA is TGCAGTGCTAGACCGAATTCACCCCTCCACTTT.

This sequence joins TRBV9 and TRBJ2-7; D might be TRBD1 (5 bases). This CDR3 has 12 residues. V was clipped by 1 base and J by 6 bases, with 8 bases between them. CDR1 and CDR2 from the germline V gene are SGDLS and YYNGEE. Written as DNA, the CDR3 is TGTGCCAGCAGCGTACAGGGCGGCGAGCAGTACTTC. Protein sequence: CASSVQGGEQYF.

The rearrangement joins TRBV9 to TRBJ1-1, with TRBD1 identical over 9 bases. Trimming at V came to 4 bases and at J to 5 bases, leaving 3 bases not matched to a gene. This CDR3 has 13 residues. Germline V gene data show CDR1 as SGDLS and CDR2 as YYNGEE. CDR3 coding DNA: TGTGCCAGCAGCCCGGGACAGGGAACTGAAGCTTTCTTT. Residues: CASSPGQGTEAFF.

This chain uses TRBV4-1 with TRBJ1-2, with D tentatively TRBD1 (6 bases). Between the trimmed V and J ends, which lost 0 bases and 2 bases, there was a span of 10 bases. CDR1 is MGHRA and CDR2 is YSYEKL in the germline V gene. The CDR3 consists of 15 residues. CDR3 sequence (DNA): TGCGCCAGCAGCCAAGACGGGGGGCTAAACTATGGCTACACCTTC. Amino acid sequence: CASSQDGGLNYGYTF.